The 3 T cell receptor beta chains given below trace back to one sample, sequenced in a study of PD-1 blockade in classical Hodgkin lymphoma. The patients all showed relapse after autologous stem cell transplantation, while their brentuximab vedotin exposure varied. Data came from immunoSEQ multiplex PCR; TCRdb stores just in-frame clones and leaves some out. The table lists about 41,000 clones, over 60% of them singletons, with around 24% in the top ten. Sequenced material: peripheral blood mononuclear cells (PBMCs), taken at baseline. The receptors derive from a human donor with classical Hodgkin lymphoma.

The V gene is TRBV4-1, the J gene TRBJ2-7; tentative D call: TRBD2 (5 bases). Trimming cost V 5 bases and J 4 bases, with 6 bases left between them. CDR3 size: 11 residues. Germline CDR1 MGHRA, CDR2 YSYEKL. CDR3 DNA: TGCGCCAGCAGCTCGGGGTACGAGCAGTACTTC. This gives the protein CASSSGYEQYF.

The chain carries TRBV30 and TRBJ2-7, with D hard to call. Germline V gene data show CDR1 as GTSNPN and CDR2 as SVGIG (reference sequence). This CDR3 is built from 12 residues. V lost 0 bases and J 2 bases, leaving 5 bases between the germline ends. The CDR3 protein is CAWSVLTYEQYF. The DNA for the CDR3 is TGTGCCTGGAGTGTACTTACCTACGAGCAGTACTTC.

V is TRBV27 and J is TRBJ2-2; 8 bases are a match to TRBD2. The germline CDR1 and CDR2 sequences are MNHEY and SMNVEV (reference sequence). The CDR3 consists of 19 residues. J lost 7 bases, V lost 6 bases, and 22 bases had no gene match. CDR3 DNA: TGTGCCAGCAGAGGTCGGTCTTTGCACCCGGGACTAGAACACGGGGAGCTGTTTTTT. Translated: CASRGRSLHPGLEHGELFF.